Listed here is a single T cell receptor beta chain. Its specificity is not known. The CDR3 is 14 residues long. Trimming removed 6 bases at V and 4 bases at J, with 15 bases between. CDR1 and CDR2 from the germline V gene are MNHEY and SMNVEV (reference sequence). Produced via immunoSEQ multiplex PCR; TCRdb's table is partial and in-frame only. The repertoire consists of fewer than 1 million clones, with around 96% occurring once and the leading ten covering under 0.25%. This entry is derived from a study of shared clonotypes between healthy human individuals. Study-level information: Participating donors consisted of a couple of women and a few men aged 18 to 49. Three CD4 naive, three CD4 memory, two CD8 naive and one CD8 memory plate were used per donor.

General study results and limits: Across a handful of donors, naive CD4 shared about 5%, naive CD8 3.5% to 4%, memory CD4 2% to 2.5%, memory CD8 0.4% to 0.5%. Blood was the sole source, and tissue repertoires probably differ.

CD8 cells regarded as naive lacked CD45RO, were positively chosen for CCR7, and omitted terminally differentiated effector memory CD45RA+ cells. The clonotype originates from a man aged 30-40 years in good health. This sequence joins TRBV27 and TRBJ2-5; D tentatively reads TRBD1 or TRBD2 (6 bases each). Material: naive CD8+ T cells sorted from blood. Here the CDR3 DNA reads TGTGCCAGCAGAGACGGAGGGGGACTAGAGACCCAGTACTTC. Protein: CASRDGGGLETQYF.